Listed here are 30 T cell receptor beta chains from one sample, sequenced in a study of T-cell reconstitution after alpha-beta-depleted transplantation in children. Researchers prepared the TCRbeta library using unique molecular identifiers, the study reports. TCRdb itself ran the PCR reads through MiXCR, one entry per CDR3 protein. The table includes around 360,000 distinct CDR3 sequences, about 9.3% detected once. The sample consisted of PBMCs from the stem cell graft donor, taken from the stem cell graft. These receptor sequences come from a human donor who donated a stem cell graft to a child with acute lymphoblastic leukemia.

At least ten counts were recorded for this clonotype. The chain uses TRBV7-2 and TRBJ2-7; 9 nucleotides align to TRBD2. V was pared by 6 bases and J by 4 bases, with 7 bases of the junction left unmatched. This CDR3 has 14 amino acids. CDR1 is SGHTA and CDR2 is FQGNSA in the germline V gene. In nucleotides, the CDR3 is TGTGCCAGCAGTGCCAGTAGCGGGAGTTACGAGCAGTACTTC. Amino acid sequence: CASSASSGSYEQYF.

As DNA, the CDR3 is TGTGCCAGCAGCTTCCGACTAGTCACAGATACGCAGTATTTT. Its translation: CASSFRLVTDTQYF. This rearrangement joins TRBV7-2 to TRBJ2-3; D is possibly TRBD2 (6 bases). This CDR3 is 14 amino acids long. In germline, CDR1 is SGHTA, CDR2 FQGNSA. V dropped 3 bases and J dropped 2 bases, with 9 bases sitting between them.

V and J are TRBV7-8 and TRBJ2-2; 10 bases align to TRBD2. The CDR3 spans 17 residues. Trimming at V came to 1 base and at J to 4 bases, leaving 6 bases not matched to a gene. Germline V gene data show CDR1 as SGHVS and CDR2 as FQNEAQ. DNA for the CDR3: TGTGCCAGCAGCTTAGGACTAGCGGGCCCGCTCACCGGGGAGCTGTTTTTT. As protein: CASSLGLAGPLTGELFF.

In its sample, this clonotype was seen once. The rearrangement links TRBV4-2 to TRBJ2-5; TRBD2 agrees at 10 bases. The length of the CDR3 is 15 residues. Germline V gives CDR1 LGHNA, CDR2 YNFKEQ. Losses at the gene ends were 5 bases for V and 5 bases for J; bases not matched to a gene: 8. The CDR3 loop is CASSTLAGAWETQYF. The CDR3, as DNA: TGTGCCAGCAGCACCCTAGCGGGAGCTTGGGAGACCCAGTACTTC.

This clonotype was counted a few times. CDR3 nucleotide sequence: TGTGCCAGCAGTCCCCCGGGGGCGACGGCCCGAGACACCGGGGAGCTGTTTTTT. This encodes CASSPPGATARDTGELFF. This chain links TRBV27 with TRBJ2-2; D is possibly TRBD1 or TRBD2 (6 bases each). The germline V gene encodes CDR1 MNHEY and CDR2 SMNVEV (reference sequence). Trimming shortened V by 5 bases and J by 3 bases, and 22 bases separated the two germline ends. CDR3 length: 18 residues.

This clonotype was seen a few times. For the CDR3, the DNA is TGTGCCAGTAGTACAGACGGCCTCTCCCTACGAGAGCAGTACTTC. It translates to CASSTDGLSLREQYF. The chain recombines TRBV19 with TRBJ2-7; no clear D gene. There are 15 residues in the CDR3. Germline V gene sequence: CDR1 LNHDA, CDR2 SQIVND (reference sequence). Between the trimmed V and J ends, which lost 4 bases and 7 bases, there was a span of 20 bases.

This clonotype was counted only a few times. The V call is TRBV5-1, the J call TRBJ1-2, with D possibly TRBD1 on 5 matching bases. Germline values: CDR1 SGHRS, CDR2 YFSETQ. Between the trimmed V and J ends, which lost 0 bases and 4 bases, there was a span of 13 bases. CDR3 length: 15 residues. The CDR3 sequence: CASSLDPYGAYGYTF. The CDR3 coding sequence is TGCGCCAGCAGCTTGGATCCCTACGGGGCCTATGGCTACACCTTC.

This clonotype was observed a handful of times. The chain employs TRBV5-1 and TRBJ1-2; D gene uncertain. The germline gives CDR1 SGHRS, CDR2 YFSETQ. Trimming cost V 0 bases and J 4 bases, with 19 bases left between them. CDR3 length: 17 residues. The CDR3 DNA reads TGCGCCAGCAGCTTGGACCCCAGGACCGCCCGTTTCTATGGCTACACCTTC. This sequence encodes CASSLDPRTARFYGYTF.

The chain links TRBV20-1 to TRBJ2-2; D may match TRBD1 or TRBD2 (5 bases each). Trimming pared 2 bases from V and 2 bases from J, leaving 15 bases between. The germline V gene has CDR1 DFQATT and CDR2 SNEGSKA (reference sequence). The length of the CDR3 is 16 residues. CDR3 sequence: CSARKGPAVNTGELFF. The CDR3 DNA reads TGCAGTGCTAGAAAGGGGCCAGCGGTTAACACCGGGGAGCTGTTTTTT.

The genes are TRBV10-3 and TRBJ2-3, with D possibly matching TRBD2 (5 bases). Trimming removed 10 bases at V and 0 bases at J, with 17 bases between. CDR1 ENHRY and CDR2 SYGVKD come from the germline V gene. There are 15 residues in the CDR3. The DNA of the CDR3 is TGTGCCACCATGTCGGGTAGGACTAGCACAGATACGCAGTATTTT. Its protein product is CATMSGRTSTDTQYF.

This clonotype was counted ten times or more. J is TRBJ2-1 and V is TRBV5-1; TRBD2 agrees at 13 bases. Germline-derived CDR1 and CDR2 are SGHRS and YFSETQ. The J segment lost 3 bases and the V segment lost 5 bases, leaving 8 bases of the junction unmatched. The CDR3 is 17 residues long. DNA of the CDR3: TGCGCCAGCAGTTACATCGGGACTAGCGGGATCTACAATGAGCAGTTCTTC. This sequence encodes CASSYIGTSGIYNEQFF.

In its sample, this clonotype was seen a few times. V usage is TRBV27 and J usage is TRBJ2-7; 10 positions agree with TRBD1. The CDR3 contains 17 residues. Germline loops: CDR1 MNHEY, CDR2 SMNVEV (reference sequence). Germline trimming cut 5 bases from V and 2 bases from J; bases unmatched to any gene: 12. CDR3 region: CASSAMIGTGVTYEQYF. CDR3 nucleotides: TGTGCCAGCAGTGCAATGATCGGGACAGGGGTAACCTACGAGCAGTACTTC.

This clonotype was found a few times. V and J are TRBV12-3 or TRBV12-4 and TRBJ2-1, with D perhaps TRBD2 (6 bases). This CDR3 is built from 16 residues. Trimming shortened V by 7 bases and J by 6 bases, and 22 bases separated the two germline ends. CDR3: CASKWAGTRTRNEQFF. In DNA, the CDR3 is TGTGCCAGCAAGTGGGCGGGGACCCGCACCCGCAATGAGCAGTTCTTC.

The rearrangement joins TRBV12-3 or TRBV12-4 to TRBJ1-6; unclear D gene. The ends were cut back, 3 bases at V and 10 bases at J, with 13 bases in the middle. This CDR3 is 14 amino acids long. CDR3 residues: CASSLRQVESPLHF. CDR3 coding DNA: TGTGCCAGCAGTTTGCGGCAGGTCGAGTCACCCCTCCACTTT.

This clonotype was seen a handful of times. The gene calls are TRBV20-1 and TRBJ2-1; D gene uncertain. V was pared by 1 base and J by 8 bases, with 9 bases between. The CDR3 sequence is 12 residues long. Germline CDR1 DFQATT, CDR2 SNEGSKA (reference sequence). In DNA, the CDR3 is TGCAGTGCTAGAGCTTTAGTGGATGAGCAGTTCTTC. It codes for CSARALVDEQFF.

Remarks on this clonotype: A much larger clone lies one base from this, so it may be a read error. The genes are TRBV3-1 and TRBJ2-1, with D possibly matching TRBD2 (5 bases). Trimming removed 8 bases from V and 6 bases from J, with 29 bases in between. Germline V gene lookup returns CDR1 LGHDT and CDR2 YNNKEL (reference sequence). The CDR3 length is 18 residues. CDR3 DNA sequence: TGTGCCAGCTCTCCTACTTCTTTCAGTAGTCCGGCGGGCAATGAGCAGTTCTTC. Translated, it gives CASSPTSFSSPAGNEQFF.

This clonotype was found a few times. This chain joins TRBV12-2 and TRBJ1-1. TRBV12-2 is annotated as a pseudogene. The CDR3 length is 18 residues. CDR3 residues: CASRLGTVFSLMNTEAFF. In nucleotides, the CDR3 is TGTGCAAGTCGCTTAGGTACAGTTTTCTCATTAATGAACACTGAAGCTTTCTTT.

This clonotype turned up a few times. At one of its ends the junction is not consistent with the germline gene, which may arise from a read error. This sequence joins TRBV4-2 and TRBJ2-6; D call uncertain. This CDR3 is 17 amino acids long. Per the germline V gene, CDR1 is LGHNA and CDR2 is YNFKEQ. CDR3 sequence reads: CASSEEEVPSGANVLTF. The DNA for the CDR3 is TGTGCCAGCAGCGAAGAAGAAGTTCCCTCTGGGGCCAACGTCCTGACTTTC.

Only a few counts were recorded for this clonotype. The chain is built from TRBV5-1 and TRBJ2-3; D is undetermined. Between the trimmed V and J ends, which lost 0 bases and 6 bases, there was a span of 11 bases. The CDR3 contains 14 residues. In germline, CDR1 is SGHRS, CDR2 YFSETQ. The CDR3 region is CASSLVSYTDTQYF. CDR3 DNA: TGCGCCAGCAGCTTGGTCTCGTATACCGATACGCAGTATTTT.

This chain uses TRBV20-1 with TRBJ1-2; 7 bases align to TRBD1. CDR1 is DFQATT, CDR2 SNEGSKA, per germline (reference sequence). Trimming removed 2 bases from V and 4 bases from J; junction bases left unmatched: 16. CDR3 length equals 17 residues. CDR3 amino acids: CSARQGRGQEILYGYTF. CDR3 nucleotide sequence: TGCAGTGCTAGACAGGGTAGGGGGCAGGAGATACTCTATGGCTACACCTTC.

V is TRBV6-1 and J is TRBJ2-7, with no clear D. Germline lookup yields CDR1 MNHNS and CDR2 SASEGT. The CDR3 is 13 residues long. V shed 5 bases and J shed 1 base, with 9 bases lying between them. CDR3 in DNA: TGTGCCAGCAGTCGAAGCGAGTCCTACGAGCAGTACTTC. Translation: CASSRSESYEQYF.

This clonotype was counted only a few times. The chain carries TRBV24-1 and TRBJ2-1, with 8 bases that match TRBD1. V was clipped by 5 bases and J by 5 bases; unmatched bases: 13. Germline V gives CDR1 KGHDR, CDR2 SFDVKD. The CDR3 is 17 residues long. CDR3 loop: CATSGLGQGGSDNEQFF. CDR3 coding DNA: TGTGCCACCAGTGGGCTAGGACAGGGCGGATCCGACAATGAGCAGTTCTTC.

Many counts were recorded for this clonotype. The gene calls are TRBV20-1 and TRBJ2-5; D is unresolved. The CDR3 runs 12 residues. Trimming took off 5 bases at V and 5 bases at J, with 12 bases between the two ends. Looked up from germline, CDR1 is DFQATT and CDR2 is SNEGSKA (reference sequence). CDR3 sequence reads: CSAGPRDETQYF. CDR3 bases: TGCAGTGCTGGCCCTCGTGATGAGACCCAGTACTTC.

This clonotype has just a few counts. The chain joins TRBV7-8 to TRBJ2-3; no clear D gene. This CDR3 region has 16 residues. Deletions cut 5 bases from V and 2 bases from J, with 17 bases between. Germline CDR1 reads SGHVS; CDR2 reads FQNEAQ. CDR3 region: CASSPRPALPTDTQYF. CDR3 bases: TGTGCCAGCAGCCCCCGTCCTGCGTTACCCACAGATACGCAGTATTTT.

The chain carries TRBV28 and TRBJ2-5; 14 bases map to TRBD2. CDR3 size: 18 residues. Losses at the gene ends were 6 bases for V and 5 bases for J; bases not matched to a gene: 14. Germline CDR1 and CDR2: MDHEN and SYDVKM. CDR3 in DNA: TGTGCCAGCAGACCGGGACTAGCGGGAGTTAAAGGTGTGGAGACCCAGTACTTC. Its protein product is CASRPGLAGVKGVETQYF.

The rearrangement links TRBV12-2 to TRBJ2-7. TRBV12-2 is marked as a pseudogene. This CDR3 is built from 11 residues. The CDR3: CASRLECEQYF. CDR3 nucleotides: TGTGCAAGTCGCTTAGAATGTGAGCAGTACTTC.

This clonotype was detected only a few times. The genes are TRBV4-3 and TRBJ2-3; D not certain. Germline V gene data show CDR1 as LGHNA and CDR2 as YSLEER. V shed 7 bases and J shed 4 bases, with 18 bases lying between them. The CDR3 runs to 15 residues. CDR3 nucleotides: TGCGCCAGCAAGGTGGATTCGGTTTCTCCAGATACGCAGTATTTT. Encoded protein: CASKVDSVSPDTQYF.

V is TRBV20-1 and J is TRBJ1-4; tentative D call: TRBD1 (5 bases). Germline lookup yields CDR1 DFQATT and CDR2 SNEGSKA (reference sequence). V lost 3 bases, J lost 5 bases, and 16 bases lay in between. This CDR3 has 15 amino acids. CDR3 protein: CSASGTEGENEKLFF. CDR3 bases: TGCAGTGCTAGTGGGACTGAAGGGGAAAATGAAAAACTGTTTTTT.

This clonotype was counted between two and nine times. The chain carries TRBV24-1 and TRBJ2-5; D may be TRBD1 (6 bases). CDR3 length equals 15 residues. Trimming took 0 bases from V and 3 from J, leaving 10 bases between them. Germline CDR1 and CDR2: KGHDR and SFDVKD. DNA for the CDR3: TGTGCCACCAGTGATTTGCTAGCAGGGGAAGAGACCCAGTACTTC. This codes for CATSDLLAGEETQYF.

This clonotype was observed a handful of times. V usage is TRBV6-2 or TRBV6-3 and J usage is TRBJ1-6, with TRBD1 matching over 8 bases. The germline V gene encodes CDR1 MNHEY and CDR2 SVGEGT. This CDR3 has 14 residues. V was pared by 5 bases and J by 7 bases, with 4 bases of the junction left unmatched. DNA of the CDR3: TGTGCCAGCAGTGACGGGGACAGGAATTCACCCCTCCACTTT. Translation gives CASSDGDRNSPLHF.